This passage covers 7 T cell receptor beta chains from one sample sequenced in a study of post-analysis software for immune sequencing data. Their target antigens are unknown. Each TCR beta cDNA library carried unique molecular identifiers. MiXCR, applied by TCRdb to the PCR reads, yields one record per CDR3 protein. The table has approximately 630,000 distinct CDR3 sequences, about 60% seen once. Study-wide findings and caveats: TRBV5-6, TRBV5-1 and TRBV20-1 belonged to a set of roughly five TRBV segments that were more frequent in patients than controls.

The sequenced material came from blood. These receptors all come from a girl aged 2-10 years with multiple sclerosis.

J is TRBJ2-1 and V is TRBV20-1; 14 bases line up with TRBD2. The CDR3 extends over 15 amino acids. CDR1 is DFQATT, CDR2 SNEGSKA, per germline (reference sequence). The V and J ends lost 6 bases and 6 bases, in that order; junction bases with no gene match: 7. The CDR3 is CSAGLAGDWRNEQFF. The CDR3, as DNA: TGCAGTGCGGGACTAGCGGGAGATTGGCGCAATGAGCAGTTCTTC.

This chain uses TRBV20-1 with TRBJ2-5, with 11 bases fitting TRBD2. This CDR3 is 15 amino acids long. The germline gives CDR1 DFQATT, CDR2 SNEGSKA (reference sequence). The J segment lost 5 bases and the V segment lost 5 bases, leaving 10 bases of the junction unmatched. For the CDR3, the DNA is TGCAGTGCTCCTATAGCGGGAGGGCCATGGGAGACCCAGTACTTC. Residues: CSAPIAGGPWETQYF.

This clonotype was found a few times. The chain joins TRBV3-1 to TRBJ2-3; TRBD2 matches 11 bases. The CDR3 runs to 16 residues. V lost 3 bases and J lost 2; bases outside the gene matches: 4. Germline CDR1 and CDR2: LGHDT and YNNKEL (reference sequence). The CDR3, as DNA: TGTGCCAGCAGCCAGCTAGCGGGGGGCCTCACAGATACGCAGTATTTT. It codes for CASSQLAGGLTDTQYF.

This clonotype has a handful of counts. Compared with germline, one end of the junction differs, possibly owing to a read error. As DNA, the CDR3 is TGCGCCAGCAGCTGGTACCAAGAGACCCAGTACTTC. It specifies CASSWYQETQYF. The V gene is TRBV12-3 or TRBV12-4, the J gene TRBJ2-5; no clear D gene. This CDR3 region has 12 residues.

This CDR3 reads CASSLGTGGAGETQYF. DNA for the CDR3: TGTGCCAGCAGCTTAGGGACAGGGGGCGCAGGAGAGACCCAGTACTTC. The chain recombines TRBV11-2 with TRBJ2-7; 11 bases are a match to TRBD1. The end of the DNA is better explained by TRBJ2-5, so the J call may be wrong. The CDR3 is 16 amino acids. CDR1 and CDR2 from the germline V gene are SGHAT and FQNNGV.

The sample holds a few counts of this clonotype. V and J are TRBV6-4 and TRBJ2-1, with TRBD1 matching over 7 bases. This CDR3 region has 15 residues. With V trimmed by 4 bases and J by 3 bases, 6 bases remained unmatched. The germline V gene encodes CDR1 MRHNA and CDR2 SNTAGT. The CDR3 region is CASSAEQGRYNEQFF. CDR3 nucleotides: TGTGCCAGCAGTGCCGAACAGGGGCGCTACAATGAGCAGTTCTTC.

The V call is TRBV2, the J call TRBJ2-1; 11 positions match TRBD1. The CDR3 runs to 15 residues. Per germline, CDR1 SNHLY and CDR2 FYNNEI. Trimming took 6 bases from V and 4 from J; bases not matched to a gene: 5. The CDR3 sequence: CASRVDRGHYNEQFF. The CDR3 DNA follows: TGTGCCAGCAGGGTGGACAGGGGGCATTACAATGAGCAGTTCTTC.